The sequence of this TCR beta chain was determined in a study of blood T cell repertoires in COVID-19. Study overall: The United States, Italy and Spain were the sources of the acute and convalescent COVID-19 samples. Sample material is recorded as cDNA or gDNA derived from T cells, B-cell-depleted T cells, or PBMCs.

This CDR3 comprises 11 residues. CDR1 is GTSNPN and CDR2 is SVGIG in the germline V gene (reference sequence). Generated by immunoSEQ multiplex PCR, the TCRdb table keeps only in-frame clones and is missing some. The table has approximately 290,000 clones, 70% to 90% seen once. Specimen: PBMCs or T cells enriched from blood (not recorded which). The clonotype comes from a woman aged 30 to 39 who had recovered from COVID-19. The V call is TRBV30, the J call TRBJ1-2, with TRBD1 identical over 7 bases. The CDR3 DNA sequence: TGTTTCGGACAGGCCGGTTATGGCTACACCTTC. It yields the protein CFGQAGYGYTF.